The clone carrying this T cell receptor beta chain was recorded many times. The record originates from a study of glioma-infiltrating T cells. Amplification of TCR alpha and beta CDR3 regions from RNA used iRepertoire nested multiplex PCR. TCRdb redid the calling of the multiplex PCR reads with MiXCR, one entry per CDR3 protein. The sample lists approximately 400,000 distinct CDR3 sequences, about 40% seen once, with around 12% in the top ten. CDR1 and CDR2 (germline): LGHNA, YNFKEQ. This CDR3 has 15 amino acids. V shed 0 bases and J shed 7 bases, with 16 bases lying between them. This chain joins TRBV4-2 and TRBJ2-7, with D hard to call. This TCR came from a human donor with low-grade glioma or glioblastoma, undergoing nonglioma brain surgery, or in good health (not recorded which). The sequenced sample consisted of glioma tissue, nonneoplastic brain tissue, or PBMCs (not recorded which). Here the CDR3 reads CASSQERKTRQEQYF. CDR3 coding DNA: TGTGCCAGCAGCCAAGAGCGGAAGACCAGGCAAGAGCAGTACTTC.